This section outlines one T cell receptor (beta chain) sequence together with its context. Antigen: not known. The cDNA for TCR beta came from 5'RACE template switching with UMIs. TCRdb reprocessed the 5' RACE reads and reports one entry per CDR3 protein, with no DNA. Recorded here are about 460,000 distinct CDR3 sequences; the top ten clones represent more than 1.4%. The data were taken from a study of T cells expressing NK-cell markers. Study-wide results and limits: Whether expanded NKG2C-expressing T cell clones recognize HCMV is unknown.

CDR1 is LGHDT, CDR2 YNNKEL, per germline (reference sequence). The CDR3 loop spans 13 amino acids. This receptor was obtained from a woman aged 45 to 65 in good health. The rearrangement joins TRBV3-1 to TRBJ1-2; with no DNA, the TCRdb D assignment of TRBD1 cannot be verified. The sequenced sample was blood T cells: a sorted CD56 or NKG2C T cell subset, CD4+ or CD8+ T cells, or bulk PBMC T cells (not recorded which). The CDR3 loop is CASSQVPTDGYTF.